This TCR beta chain was sequenced during a study of PD-L1 blockade in urothelial cancer. Study as a whole: Timepoints chosen for blood analysis were 3 weeks (second dose) and 6 weeks after treatment start. There were a median of approximately 150,000 T cells in blood samples.

Study findings and constraints: Sub-median blood TCR clonality before treatment predicted longer survival.

The CDR3 extends over 15 amino acids. CDR1 and CDR2 (germline): MNHEY, SVGAGI. Losses at the gene ends were 7 bases for V and 1 base for J; bases not matched to a gene: 9. Spiking each PCR with synthetic TCR analog templates was performed. The data were produced by immunoSEQ multiplex PCR, yet TCRdb's version contains in-frame clones alone and is incomplete. This sample has almost 90,000 clones, with 84% found just once. This sample's time point: pretreatment peripheral blood. This clone was counted between two and nine times. Its antigen is unknown. The receptor comes from a man aged 55 to 70 with urothelial cancer. Here the sequenced sample was PBMCs, taken around atezolizumab (anti-PD-L1) treatment. The J gene is TRBJ2-7, the V gene TRBV6-5; 8 nucleotides line up with TRBD1. The CDR3 DNA reads as TGTGCCAGCAAGAGAGGACAGGGAAGGTCCTACGAGCAGTACTTC. Its translation is CASKRGQGRSYEQYF.